These 11 T cell receptor beta chains were all obtained from the same sample, sequenced in a study of cytomegalovirus exposure and HLA in healthy donors. Researchers ran the PCR with 60 Vbeta and 13 Jbeta primers. Assay: immunoSEQ multiplex PCR; the TCRdb copy retains only in-frame clones and omits some. Of 100,000 to 150,000 clones listed, over 80% are singletons. Source material: PBMCs. Receptors were obtained from a boy between 10 and 17 years old in good health and CMV-seronegative.

This rearrangement joins TRBV30 to TRBJ2-7; maybe TRBD1 (6 bases). This CDR3 contains 16 residues. Per germline, CDR1 GTSNPN and CDR2 SVGIG (reference sequence). V lost 0 bases to trimming and J lost 2 bases, with 17 bases between them. The CDR3 sequence: CAWSVLRATGTYEQYF. CDR3 in DNA: TGTGCCTGGAGTGTACTAAGGGCGACAGGCACCTACGAGCAGTACTTC.

The chain joins TRBV5-1 to TRBJ2-1; possible D gene TRBD1, 5 bases. Germline CDR1 reads SGHRS; CDR2 reads YFSETQ. The CDR3 consists of 14 residues. V dropped 2 bases and J dropped 0 bases, with 6 bases sitting between them. This chain's CDR3 is CASSFDSSYNEQFF. The CDR3 DNA follows: TGCGCCAGCAGCTTCGACAGCTCCTACAATGAGCAGTTCTTC.

CDR3 sequence: CASSLTGDGEAFF. CDR3 nucleotide sequence: TGCGCCAGCAGCTTAACAGGGGACGGAGAAGCTTTCTTT. The V and J genes are TRBV5-1 and TRBJ1-1; 7 nucleotides line up with TRBD1. Trimming cost V 2 bases and J 8 bases; bases outside gene matches: 6. Per germline, CDR1 SGHRS and CDR2 YFSETQ. This CDR3 comprises 13 residues.

The chain has TRBV30 and TRBJ2-6; 8 bases line up with TRBD1. The CDR3 is made up of 16 amino acids. The J segment lost 4 bases and the V segment lost 3 bases, leaving 8 bases of the junction unmatched. CDR1 is GTSNPN, CDR2 SVGIG, per germline (reference sequence). The CDR3 spells CAWSQGQGSGANVLTF. As DNA, the CDR3 is TGTGCCTGGAGCCAAGGACAGGGTTCGGGGGCCAACGTCCTGACTTTC. The full variable domain, rest sourced from reference TRBV30 and TRBJ2-6, is SQTIHQWPATLVQPVGSPLSLECTVEGTSNPNLYWYRQAAGRGLQLLFYSVGIGQISSEVPQNLSASRPQDRQFILSSKKLLLSDSGFYLCAWSQGQGSGANVLTFGAGSRLTVL.

V gene TRBV5-4 combines with J gene TRBJ2-5; a weak D match, TRBD1 (6 bases). V was cut by 4 bases and J by 4 bases, with 20 bases left in between. Germline-derived CDR1 and CDR2 are SGHNT and YYREEE (reference sequence). This CDR3 spans 16 amino acids. CDR3 residues: CASSPMGRTDRETQYF. In DNA form, the CDR3 reads TGTGCCAGCAGCCCAATGGGCCGGACAGACCGAGAGACCCAGTACTTC.

On this clone: The junction shows a germline mismatch at one end, possibly a read error. The V gene is TRBV5-6, the J gene TRBJ1-6; D call uncertain. Germline-derived CDR1 and CDR2 are SGHDT and YYEEEE. The CDR3 consists of 16 residues. CDR3 nucleotides: TGTGCCAACAGCCTAGCTCTGAGCTCCTATAATTCACCCCTCCACTTT. This codes for CANSLALSSYNSPLHF.

The rearrangement links TRBV20-1 to TRBJ1-1; D gene uncertain. The CDR3 runs 10 residues. V was trimmed by 6 bases and J by 7 bases, leaving 9 bases between them. Germline V CDR1 and CDR2: DFQATT, SNEGSKA (reference sequence). The CDR3 DNA reads TGCAGTGCCAGCGATGGTGAAGCTTTCTTT. Its translation is CSASDGEAFF.

The V gene is TRBV10-3, the J gene TRBJ2-7, with 11 bases fitting TRBD1. With 11 bases clipped from V and 6 bases from J, the junction kept 9 bases outside the gene matches. Germline V gene sequence: CDR1 ENHRY, CDR2 SYGVKD. This CDR3 has 13 residues. This CDR3 is CAYSGQGEGEQYF. The CDR3 nucleotides read TGTGCCTACTCGGGACAGGGGGAGGGCGAGCAGTACTTC.

This clone was seen a single time. For the CDR3, the DNA is TGCGCCAGCAGTGAATATATGGCGGGGGAAATGACCGGGGAGCTGTTTTTT. Translated: CASSEYMAGEMTGELFF. This chain connects TRBV10-2 to TRBJ2-2; 7 nucleotides align to TRBD2. The V gene's germline CDR1 is WSHSY and CDR2 SAAADI. J lost 5 bases, V lost 3 bases, and 12 bases had no gene match. CDR3 length: 17 amino acids.

This sequence joins TRBV7-2 and TRBJ1-5; D may be TRBD1 (6 bases). V lost 5 bases and J 5 bases, leaving 10 bases between the germline ends. The CDR3 loop spans 13 amino acids. The germline CDR1 and CDR2 sequences are SGHTA and FQGNSA. The CDR3 coding sequence is TGTGCCAGCAGCAAGGACAGAGATCAGCCCCAGCATTTT. Its translation: CASSKDRDQPQHF.

V gene TRBV9 combines with J gene TRBJ1-6; 9 positions agree with TRBD1. V trimming: 3 bases; J trimming: 9 bases; junction bases outside the gene matches: 1. The CDR3 totals 13 residues. Germline V gives CDR1 SGDLS, CDR2 YYNGEE. In DNA form, the CDR3 reads TGTGCCAGCAGCGGGACAGGGGCTTCACCCCTCCACTTT. It codes for CASSGTGASPLHF. Full variable domain (rest looked up from reference TRBV9 and TRBJ1-6): DSGVTQTPKHLITATGQRVTLRCSPRSGDLSVYWYQQSLDQGLQFLIQYYNGEERAKGNILERFSAQQFPDLHSELNLSSLELGDSALYFCASSGTGASPLHFGNGTRLTVT.